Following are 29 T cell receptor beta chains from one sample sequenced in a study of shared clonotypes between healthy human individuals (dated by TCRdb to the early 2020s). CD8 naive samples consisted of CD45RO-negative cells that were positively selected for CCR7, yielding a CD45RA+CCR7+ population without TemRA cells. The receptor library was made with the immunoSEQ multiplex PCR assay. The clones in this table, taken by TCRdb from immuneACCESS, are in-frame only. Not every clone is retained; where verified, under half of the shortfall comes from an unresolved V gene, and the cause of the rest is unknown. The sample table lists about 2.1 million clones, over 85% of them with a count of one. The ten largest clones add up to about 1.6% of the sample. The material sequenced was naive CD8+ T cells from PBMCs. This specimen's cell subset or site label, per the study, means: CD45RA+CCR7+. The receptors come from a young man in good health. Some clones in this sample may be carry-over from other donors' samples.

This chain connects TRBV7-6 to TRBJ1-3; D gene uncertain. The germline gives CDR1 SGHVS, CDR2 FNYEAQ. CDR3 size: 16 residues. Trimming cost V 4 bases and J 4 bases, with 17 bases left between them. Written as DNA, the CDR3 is TGTGCCAGCAGCTCGGGCCCTAGGGAGTTGGGAAACACCATATATTTT. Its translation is CASSSGPRELGNTIYF.

Here the CDR3 reads CASSLVGSTDTQYF. The CDR3 DNA follows: TGCGCCAGCAGCTTGGTGGGCAGCACAGATACGCAGTATTTT. The V and J genes are TRBV5-1 and TRBJ2-3; no definite D call. This CDR3 spans 14 amino acids. The germline CDR1 and CDR2 sequences are SGHRS and YFSETQ. V was shortened by 0 bases and J by 0 bases, with 5 bases between the two germline ends.

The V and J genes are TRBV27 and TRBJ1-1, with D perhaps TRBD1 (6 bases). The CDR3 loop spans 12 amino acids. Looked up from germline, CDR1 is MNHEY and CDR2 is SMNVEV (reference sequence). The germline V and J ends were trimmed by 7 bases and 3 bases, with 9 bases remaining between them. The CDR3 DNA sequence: TGTGCCAGCAAAAGGACAGACACTGAAGCTTTCTTT. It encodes CASKRTDTEAFF.

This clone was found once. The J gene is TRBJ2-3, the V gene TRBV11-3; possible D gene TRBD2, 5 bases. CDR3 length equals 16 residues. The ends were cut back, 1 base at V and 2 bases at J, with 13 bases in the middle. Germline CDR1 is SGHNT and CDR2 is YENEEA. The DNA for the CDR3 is TGTGCCAGCAGCTTAGGACATGTCGGGGTCACAGATACGCAGTATTTT. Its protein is CASSLGHVGVTDTQYF.

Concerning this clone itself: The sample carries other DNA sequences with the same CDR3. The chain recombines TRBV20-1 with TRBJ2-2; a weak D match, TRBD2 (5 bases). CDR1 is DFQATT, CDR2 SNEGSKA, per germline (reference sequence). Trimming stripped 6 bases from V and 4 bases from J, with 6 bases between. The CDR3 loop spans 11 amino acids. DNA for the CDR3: TGCAGTGCCCGGGGCACCGGGGAGCTGTTTTTT. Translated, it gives CSARGTGELFF.

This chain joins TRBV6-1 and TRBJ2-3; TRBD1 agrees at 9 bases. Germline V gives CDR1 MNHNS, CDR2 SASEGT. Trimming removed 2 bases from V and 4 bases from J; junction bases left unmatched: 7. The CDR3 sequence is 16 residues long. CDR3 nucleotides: TGTGCCAGCAGTGAATACGGAACAGGGGGCGCAGATACGCAGTATTTT. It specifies CASSEYGTGGADTQYF.

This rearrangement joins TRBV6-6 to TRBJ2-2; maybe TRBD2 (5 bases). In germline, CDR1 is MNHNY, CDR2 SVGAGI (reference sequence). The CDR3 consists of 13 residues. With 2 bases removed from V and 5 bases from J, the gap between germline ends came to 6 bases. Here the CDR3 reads CASSYPGTGELFF. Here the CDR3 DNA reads TGTGCCAGCAGTTACCCGGGGACCGGGGAGCTGTTTTTT.

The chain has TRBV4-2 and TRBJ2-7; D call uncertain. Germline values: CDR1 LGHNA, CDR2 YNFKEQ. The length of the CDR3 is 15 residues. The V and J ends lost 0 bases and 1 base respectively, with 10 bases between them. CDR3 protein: CASSQDGVRSYEQYF. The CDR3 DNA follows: TGTGCCAGCAGCCAAGATGGGGTTCGGTCCTACGAGCAGTACTTC.

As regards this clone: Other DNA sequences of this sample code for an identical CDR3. The CDR3 DNA is TGTGCCAGCAGCTCCCGGGACGGAAGCTACGAGCAGTACTTC. This encodes CASSSRDGSYEQYF. V is TRBV7-9 and J is TRBJ2-7; D tentatively fits TRBD1 or TRBD2 (5 bases each). Germline V gene sequence: CDR1 SEHNR, CDR2 FQNEAQ (reference sequence). The CDR3 contains 14 residues. V was trimmed by 4 bases and J by 3 bases, leaving 13 bases between them.

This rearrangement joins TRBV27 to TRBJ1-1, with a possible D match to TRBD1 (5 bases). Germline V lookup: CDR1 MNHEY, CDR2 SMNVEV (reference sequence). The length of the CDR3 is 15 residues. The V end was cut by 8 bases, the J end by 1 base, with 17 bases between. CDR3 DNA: TGTGCCAGCGGACCACGAGGGGATTCGAACACTGAAGCTTTCTTT. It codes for CASGPRGDSNTEAFF.

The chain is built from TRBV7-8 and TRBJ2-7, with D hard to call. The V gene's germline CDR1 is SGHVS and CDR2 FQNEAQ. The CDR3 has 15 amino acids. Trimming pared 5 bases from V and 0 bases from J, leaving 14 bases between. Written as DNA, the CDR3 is TGTGCCAGCAGCCCACGTGGAGCGTACTCCTACGAGCAGTACTTC. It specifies CASSPRGAYSYEQYF.

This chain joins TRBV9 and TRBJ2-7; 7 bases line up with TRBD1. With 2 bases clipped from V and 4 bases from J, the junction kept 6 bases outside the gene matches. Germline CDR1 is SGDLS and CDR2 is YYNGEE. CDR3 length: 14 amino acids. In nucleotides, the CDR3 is TGTGCCAGCAGCGTCACCGGGACAGATTACGAGCAGTACTTC. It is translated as CASSVTGTDYEQYF.

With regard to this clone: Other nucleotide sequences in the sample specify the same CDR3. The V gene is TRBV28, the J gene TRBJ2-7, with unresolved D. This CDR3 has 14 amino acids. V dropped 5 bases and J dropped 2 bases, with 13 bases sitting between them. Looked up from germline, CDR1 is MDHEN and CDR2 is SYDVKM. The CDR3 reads CASSPLVGTYEQYF. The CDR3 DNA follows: TGTGCCAGCAGTCCCCTAGTGGGGACCTACGAGCAGTACTTC.

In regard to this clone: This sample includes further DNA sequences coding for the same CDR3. The DNA of the CDR3 is TGTGCCATCAGTGATGGGACTAGCGGTCGGAATGAGCAGTTCTTC. It yields the protein CAISDGTSGRNEQFF. V is TRBV10-3 and J is TRBJ2-1; TRBD2 agrees at 11 bases. Germline V gene data show CDR1 as ENHRY and CDR2 as SYGVKD. Trimming at V came to 3 bases and at J to 7 bases, leaving 5 bases not matched to a gene. The CDR3 loop spans 15 amino acids.

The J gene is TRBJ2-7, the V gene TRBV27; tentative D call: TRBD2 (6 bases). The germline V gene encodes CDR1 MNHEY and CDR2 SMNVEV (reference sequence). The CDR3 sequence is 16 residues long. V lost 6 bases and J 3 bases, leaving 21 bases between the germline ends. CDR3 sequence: CASSSERTGLHYEQYF. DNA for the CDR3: TGTGCCAGCAGCTCGGAAAGGACGGGACTTCACTACGAGCAGTACTTC.

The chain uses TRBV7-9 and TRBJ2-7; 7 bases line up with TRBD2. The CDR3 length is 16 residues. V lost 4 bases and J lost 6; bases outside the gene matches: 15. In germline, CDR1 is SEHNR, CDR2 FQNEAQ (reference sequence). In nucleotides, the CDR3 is TGTGCCAGCAGCTCGTCAGCGGGAACTACCCGTCTCGAGCAGTACTTC. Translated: CASSSSAGTTRLEQYF.

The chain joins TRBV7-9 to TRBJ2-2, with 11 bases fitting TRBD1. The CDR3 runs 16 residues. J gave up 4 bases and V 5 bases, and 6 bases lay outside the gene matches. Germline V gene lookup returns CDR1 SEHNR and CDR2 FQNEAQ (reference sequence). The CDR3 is CASSGDRGKSTGELFF. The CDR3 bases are TGTGCCAGCAGCGGGGACAGGGGGAAGTCCACCGGGGAGCTGTTTTTT.

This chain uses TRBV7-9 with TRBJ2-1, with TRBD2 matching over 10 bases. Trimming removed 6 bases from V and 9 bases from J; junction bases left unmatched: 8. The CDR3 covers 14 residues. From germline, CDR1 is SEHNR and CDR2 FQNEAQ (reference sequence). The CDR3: CASRPSGRATEQFF. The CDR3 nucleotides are TGTGCCAGCAGACCCAGCGGGAGGGCCACTGAGCAGTTCTTC.

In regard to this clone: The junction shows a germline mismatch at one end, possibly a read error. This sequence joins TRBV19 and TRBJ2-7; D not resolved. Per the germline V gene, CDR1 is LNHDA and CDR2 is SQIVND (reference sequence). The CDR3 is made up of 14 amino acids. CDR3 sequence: CASSIAGGSHEQYF. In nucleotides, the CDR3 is TGTGCCAGTAGTATAGCGGGCGGCTCCCACGAGCAGTACTTC.

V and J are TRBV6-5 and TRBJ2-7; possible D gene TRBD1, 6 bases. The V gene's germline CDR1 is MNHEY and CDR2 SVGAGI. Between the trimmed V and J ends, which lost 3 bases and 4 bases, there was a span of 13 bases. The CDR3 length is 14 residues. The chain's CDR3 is CASSYGQSPYEQYF. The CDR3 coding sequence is TGTGCCAGCAGTTATGGACAGTCCCCGTACGAGCAGTACTTC.

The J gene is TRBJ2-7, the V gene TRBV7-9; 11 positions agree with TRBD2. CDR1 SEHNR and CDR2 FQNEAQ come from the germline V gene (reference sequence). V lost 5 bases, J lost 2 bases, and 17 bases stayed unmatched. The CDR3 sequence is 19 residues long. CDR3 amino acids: CASSPRGAPLAGGPYEQYF. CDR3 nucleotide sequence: TGTGCCAGCAGCCCCCGTGGAGCTCCCCTAGCGGGAGGCCCCTACGAGCAGTACTTC.

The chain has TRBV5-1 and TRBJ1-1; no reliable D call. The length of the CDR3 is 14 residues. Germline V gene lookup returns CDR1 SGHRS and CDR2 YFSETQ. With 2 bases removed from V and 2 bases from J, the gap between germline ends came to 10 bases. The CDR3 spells CASSLKRQNTEAFF. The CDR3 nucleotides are TGCGCCAGCAGCTTAAAAAGACAAAACACTGAAGCTTTCTTT. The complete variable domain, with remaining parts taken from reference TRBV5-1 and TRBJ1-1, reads KAGVTQTPRYLIKTRGQQVTLSCSPISGHRSVSWYQQTPGQGLQFLFEYFSETQRNKGNFPGRFSGRQFSNSRSEMNVSTLELGDSALYLCASSLKRQNTEAFFGQGTRLTVV.

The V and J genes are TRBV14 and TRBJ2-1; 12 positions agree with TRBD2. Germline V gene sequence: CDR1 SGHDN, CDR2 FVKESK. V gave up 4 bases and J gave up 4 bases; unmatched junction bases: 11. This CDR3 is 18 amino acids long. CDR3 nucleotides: TGTGCCAGCAGCCGCCAACCGGGACTAGCGGGTATATACAATGAGCAGTTCTTC. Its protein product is CASSRQPGLAGIYNEQFF.

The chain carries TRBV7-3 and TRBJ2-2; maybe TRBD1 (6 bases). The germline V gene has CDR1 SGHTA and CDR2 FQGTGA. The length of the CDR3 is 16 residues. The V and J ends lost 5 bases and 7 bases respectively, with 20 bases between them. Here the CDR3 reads CASSDGGQIIGGELFF. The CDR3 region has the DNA TGTGCCAGCAGCGATGGGGGACAAATAATAGGCGGGGAGCTGTTTTTT.

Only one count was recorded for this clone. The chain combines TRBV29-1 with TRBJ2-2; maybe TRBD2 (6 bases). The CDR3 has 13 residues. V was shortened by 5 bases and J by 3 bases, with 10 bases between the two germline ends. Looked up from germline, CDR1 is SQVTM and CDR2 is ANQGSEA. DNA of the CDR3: TGCAGCGTTCGGGAGTGGGACACCGGGGAGCTGTTTTTT. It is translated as CSVREWDTGELFF.

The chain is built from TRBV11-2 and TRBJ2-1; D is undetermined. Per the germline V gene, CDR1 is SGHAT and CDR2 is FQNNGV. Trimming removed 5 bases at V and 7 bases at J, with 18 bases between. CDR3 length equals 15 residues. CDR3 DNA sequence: TGTGCCAGCAGCGACTGGGCCCTAAATGGGAATGAGCAGTTCTTC. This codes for CASSDWALNGNEQFF.

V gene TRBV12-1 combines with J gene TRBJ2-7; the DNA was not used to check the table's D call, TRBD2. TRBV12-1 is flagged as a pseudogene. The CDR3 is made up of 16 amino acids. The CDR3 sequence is CASSLVLDSQSYEQYF. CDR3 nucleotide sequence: TGTGCCAGCAGCTTAGTATTGGACTCACAATCCTACGAGCAGTACTTC.

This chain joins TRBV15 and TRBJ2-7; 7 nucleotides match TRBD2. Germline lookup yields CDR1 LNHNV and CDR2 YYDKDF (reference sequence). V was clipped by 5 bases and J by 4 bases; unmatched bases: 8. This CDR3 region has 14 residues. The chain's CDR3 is CATSPRPGGYEQYF. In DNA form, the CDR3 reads TGTGCCACCAGCCCCAGGCCCGGGGGGTACGAGCAGTACTTC.

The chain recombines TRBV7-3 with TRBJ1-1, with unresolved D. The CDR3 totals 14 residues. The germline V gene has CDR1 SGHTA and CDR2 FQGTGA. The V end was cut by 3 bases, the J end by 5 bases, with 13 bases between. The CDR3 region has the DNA TGTGCCAGCAGCTTGGACGGGCGAGGAACTGAAGCTTTCTTT. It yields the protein CASSLDGRGTEAFF.